This passage covers 18 T cell receptor beta chains from one sample sequenced in a study of control samples from healthy donors and cancer patients. This table comes from immunoSEQ multiplex PCR, and its TCRdb copy is limited to in-frame clones, with some not included. Of roughly 160,000 clones listed, 88% are singletons. The sample consisted of blood. These receptors all come from a woman in her twenties or thirties in good health.

V is TRBV3-1 (or the pseudogene TRBV3-2) and J is TRBJ2-1; 11 positions match TRBD1. Germline values: CDR1 LGHDT, CDR2 YNNKEL (reference sequence). J gave up 9 bases and V 4 bases, and 14 bases lay outside the gene matches. This CDR3 region has 17 residues. DNA for the CDR3: TGTGCCAGCAGCCCCGACCTAGGACAGGGGGCGGGGGTTGAGCAGTTCTTC. Residues: CASSPDLGQGAGVEQFF.

The chain uses TRBV2 and TRBJ1-2; TRBD1 aligns across 8 bases. The junction had 7 bases not matched to a gene; V was cut back by 3 bases and J by 4 bases. Germline V gene sequence: CDR1 SNHLY, CDR2 FYNNEI. The CDR3 loop spans 15 amino acids. CDR3 in amino acids: CASSEETGTGYGYTF. The CDR3 DNA follows: TGTGCCAGCAGTGAGGAGACCGGGACAGGCTATGGCTACACCTTC.

The V gene is TRBV27, the J gene TRBJ2-1; 7 bases are a match to TRBD1. The CDR3 covers 15 residues. Germline CDR1 MNHEY, CDR2 SMNVEV (reference sequence). The V segment lost 6 bases and the J segment 4 bases; nucleotides outside the gene matches: 9. The CDR3 DNA is TGTGCCAGCAGCTCCGACAGGGTGAATTACAATGAGCAGTTCTTC. Translating it yields CASSSDRVNYNEQFF.

The chain combines TRBV6-5 with TRBJ2-1; D unclear. This CDR3 contains 15 residues. With 0 bases removed from V and 5 bases from J, the gap between germline ends came to 11 bases. Germline V gene data show CDR1 as MNHEY and CDR2 as SVGAGI. The CDR3 DNA reads as TGTGCCAGCAGTTACTCCGTGGGGAACGACAATGAGCAGTTCTTC. Amino acid sequence: CASSYSVGNDNEQFF.

The J gene is TRBJ2-3, the V gene TRBV6-4; 11 nucleotides agree with TRBD2. V trimming: 6 bases; J trimming: 2 bases; junction bases outside the gene matches: 4. Germline CDR1 is MRHNA and CDR2 is SNTAGT. The CDR3 spans 15 residues. In nucleotides, the CDR3 is TGTGCCAGCAGCCCTAGCGGGGGGCCCACAGATACGCAGTATTTT. It translates to CASSPSGGPTDTQYF.

The V call is TRBV6-5, the J call TRBJ2-7; D is ambiguous. Trimming pared 8 bases from V and 1 base from J, leaving 9 bases between. Germline-derived CDR1 and CDR2 are MNHEY and SVGAGI. CDR3 length: 12 residues. This CDR3 reads CASASGSYEQYF. The DNA for the CDR3 is TGTGCCAGCGCCTCCGGTTCCTACGAGCAGTACTTC.

This sequence joins TRBV2 and TRBJ2-7, with 9 nucleotides matching TRBD2. V trimming: 4 bases; J trimming: 5 bases; junction bases outside the gene matches: 6. Germline lookup yields CDR1 SNHLY and CDR2 FYNNEI. This CDR3 has 14 amino acids. CDR3 in DNA: TGTGCCAGCAGTGGGGTAGCGGGAGATCACGAGCAGTACTTC. Protein: CASSGVAGDHEQYF. Looking up the rest from reference TRBV2 and TRBJ2-7 gives the full variable domain: EPEVTQTPSHQVTQMGQEVILRCVPISNHLYFYWYRQILGQKVEFLVSFYNNEISEKSEIFDDQFSVERPDGSNFTLKIRSTKLEDSAMYFCASSGVAGDHEQYFGPGTRLTVT.

J is TRBJ2-5 and V is TRBV19; 8 nucleotides align to TRBD2. The ends lost 1 base at V and 2 bases at J; junction bases unmatched: 0. CDR1 is LNHDA, CDR2 SQIVND, per germline (reference sequence). The CDR3 sequence is 14 residues long. CDR3 in DNA: TGTGCCAGTAGTATAGCGGGAGGGCAAGAGACCCAGTACTTC. It yields the protein CASSIAGGQETQYF.

V is TRBV6-4 and J is TRBJ2-2, with 7 bases matching TRBD2. Germline CDR1 is MRHNA and CDR2 is SNTAGT. The CDR3 totals 14 residues. With 4 bases clipped from V and 7 bases from J, the junction kept 6 bases outside the gene matches. CDR3 DNA sequence: TGTGCCAGCAGTGCTAGCGGTGACCGCGGGGAGCTGTTTTTT. This sequence encodes CASSASGDRGELFF.

The gene calls are TRBV2 and TRBJ1-1, with D possibly TRBD1 on 5 matching bases. Germline CDR1 is SNHLY and CDR2 is FYNNEI. The CDR3 contains 12 residues. Trimming took 1 base from V and 11 from J, leaving 11 bases between them. The CDR3 spells CASSEEGRVAFF. The CDR3 region has the DNA TGTGCCAGCAGTGAAGAGGGGAGGGTGGCTTTCTTT.

In its sample, this clone was seen a few times. The V call is TRBV18, the J call TRBJ2-1; TRBD1 aligns across 8 bases. The CDR3 totals 13 residues. Unmatched junction bases numbered 5, after V lost 4 bases and J lost 9 bases. From germline, CDR1 is KGHSH and CDR2 LQKENI. CDR3 in DNA: TGTGCCAGCTCACGTGACAGGGGCCCTGAGCAGTTCTTC. Amino acids: CASSRDRGPEQFF.

The genes are TRBV5-4 and TRBJ2-1; 8 nucleotides match TRBD1. Germline V lookup: CDR1 SGHNT, CDR2 YYREEE (reference sequence). The CDR3 is made up of 15 amino acids. After removal of 1 base from V and 8 bases from J, the junction contained 8 bases not matched to a gene. CDR3 in amino acids: CASSLITGGVDEQFF. The CDR3 bases are TGTGCCAGCAGCTTGATCACAGGGGGTGTAGATGAGCAGTTCTTC.

This rearrangement joins TRBV24-1 to TRBJ2-2; no reliable D call. This CDR3 contains 14 residues. CDR1 and CDR2 from the germline V gene are KGHDR and SFDVKD. V was shortened by 5 bases and J by 0 bases, with 6 bases between the two germline ends. The CDR3 nucleotides are TGTGCCACCAGTGGACACACGAACACCGGGGAGCTGTTTTTT. This encodes CATSGHTNTGELFF.

The chain has TRBV3-1 (or the pseudogene TRBV3-2) and TRBJ2-1, with TRBD2 identical over 7 bases. Germline V CDR1 and CDR2: LGHDT, YNNKEL (reference sequence). CDR3 length: 15 residues. V shed 4 bases, J shed 7 bases, and the junction held 10 bases outside the gene matches. The CDR3 bases are TGTGCCAGCAGCCGACGGAGCGGGATCTGGAATGAGCAGTTCTTC. This codes for CASSRRSGIWNEQFF.

The chain combines TRBV6-5 with TRBJ1-1; D gene ambiguous. The germline V gene has CDR1 MNHEY and CDR2 SVGAGI. This CDR3 spans 13 amino acids. V was trimmed by 4 bases and J by 2 bases, leaving 8 bases between them. The CDR3 nucleotides are TGTGCCAGCAGTTCCTCGGTTAACACTGAAGCTTTCTTT. Translated: CASSSSVNTEAFF.

This clone appeared a single time. The chain is built from TRBV3-1 (or the pseudogene TRBV3-2) and TRBJ2-1; the D gene is possibly TRBD2 (6 bases). V was pared by 6 bases and J by 6 bases, with 12 bases between. The CDR3 consists of 13 residues. From germline, CDR1 is LGHDT and CDR2 YNNKEL (reference sequence). The CDR3 sequence is CASSTGGTNEQFF. CDR3 bases: TGTGCCAGCAGTACCGGGGGTACCAATGAGCAGTTCTTC.

Comments on this clone: One end of the junction fails to match germline, which may point to a read error. The CDR3 is CATSDLSGGNPGELFF. The CDR3 DNA sequence: TGTGCCACCAGTGATTTGTCGGGGGGGAACCCCGGGGAGCTGTTTTTT. The chain joins TRBV24-1 to TRBJ2-2; 8 bases are shared with TRBD2. CDR3 size: 16 residues. CDR1 is KGHDR, CDR2 SFDVKD, per germline.

This chain links TRBV3-1 (or the pseudogene TRBV3-2) with TRBJ2-3, with D uncertain. The ends were cut back, 4 bases at V and 5 bases at J, with 16 bases in the middle. The CDR3 spans 15 residues. Germline CDR1 reads LGHDT; CDR2 reads YNNKEL (reference sequence). The CDR3 protein is CASSLRPHRGDTQYF. CDR3 nucleotide sequence: TGTGCCAGCAGCCTACGCCCCCACAGAGGAGATACGCAGTATTTT.